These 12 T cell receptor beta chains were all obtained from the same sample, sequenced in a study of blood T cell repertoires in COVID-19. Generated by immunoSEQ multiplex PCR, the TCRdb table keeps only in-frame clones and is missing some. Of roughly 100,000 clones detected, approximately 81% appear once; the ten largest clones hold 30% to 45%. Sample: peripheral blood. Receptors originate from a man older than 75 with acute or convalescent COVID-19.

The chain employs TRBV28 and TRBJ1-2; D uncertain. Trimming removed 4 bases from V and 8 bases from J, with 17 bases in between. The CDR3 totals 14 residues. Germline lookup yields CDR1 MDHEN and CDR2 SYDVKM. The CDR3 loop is CASSYTRRAGGYTF. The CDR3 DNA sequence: TGTGCCAGCAGTTACACCCGACGCGCAGGCGGCTACACCTTC.

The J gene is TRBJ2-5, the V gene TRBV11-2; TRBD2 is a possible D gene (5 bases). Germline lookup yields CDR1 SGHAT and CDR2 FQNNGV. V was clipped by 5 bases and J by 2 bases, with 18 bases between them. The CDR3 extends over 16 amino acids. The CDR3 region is CASSQGGATSQETQYF. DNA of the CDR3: TGTGCCAGCAGCCAAGGAGGAGCCACCTCACAAGAGACCCAGTACTTC.

The CDR3 spells CASSIGTREYNEQFF. As DNA, the CDR3 is TGTGCCAGCAGCATCGGGACTCGCGAGTACAATGAGCAGTTCTTC. The gene calls are TRBV5-4 and TRBJ2-1; TRBD2 is a possible D gene (6 bases). Germline V gene lookup returns CDR1 SGHNT and CDR2 YYREEE (reference sequence). V lost 4 bases to trimming and J lost 4 bases, with 15 bases between them. This CDR3 spans 15 amino acids.

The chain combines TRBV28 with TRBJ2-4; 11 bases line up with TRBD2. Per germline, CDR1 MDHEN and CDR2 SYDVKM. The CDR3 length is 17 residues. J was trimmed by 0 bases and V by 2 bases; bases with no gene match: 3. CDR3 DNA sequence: TGTGCCAGCAGTTTAGGGACTAGCGGTTTAGCCAAAAACATTCAGTACTTC. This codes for CASSLGTSGLAKNIQYF.

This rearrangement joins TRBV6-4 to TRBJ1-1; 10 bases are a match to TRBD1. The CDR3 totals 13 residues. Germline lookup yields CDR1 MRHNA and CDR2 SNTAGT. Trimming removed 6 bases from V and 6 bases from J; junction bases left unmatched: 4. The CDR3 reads CASSRDRGSEAFF. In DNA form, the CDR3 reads TGTGCCAGCAGCCGGGACAGGGGTTCTGAAGCTTTCTTT.

For the CDR3, the DNA is TGTGCCAGCTCACCACTTTCAAGCGGGACTGTGAATGAGCAGTTCTTC. Protein product: CASSPLSSGTVNEQFF. The gene calls are TRBV18 and TRBJ2-1, with 7 bases fitting TRBD2. This CDR3 is built from 16 residues. V was clipped by 1 base and J by 7 bases; unmatched bases: 10. Germline V gene sequence: CDR1 KGHSH, CDR2 LQKENI.

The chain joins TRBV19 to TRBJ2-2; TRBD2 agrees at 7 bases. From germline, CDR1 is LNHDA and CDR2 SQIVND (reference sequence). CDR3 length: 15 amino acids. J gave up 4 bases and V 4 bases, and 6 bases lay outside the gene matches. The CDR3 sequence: CASSRLASGTGELFF. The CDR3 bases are TGTGCCAGTAGTAGGCTCGCTAGCGGCACCGGGGAGCTGTTTTTT. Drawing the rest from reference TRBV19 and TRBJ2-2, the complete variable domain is DGGITQSPKYLFRKEGQNVTLSCEQNLNHDAMYWYRQDPGQGLRLIYYSQIVNDFQKGDIAEGYSVSREKKESFPLTVTSAQKNPTAFYLCASSRLASGTGELFFGEGSRLTVL.

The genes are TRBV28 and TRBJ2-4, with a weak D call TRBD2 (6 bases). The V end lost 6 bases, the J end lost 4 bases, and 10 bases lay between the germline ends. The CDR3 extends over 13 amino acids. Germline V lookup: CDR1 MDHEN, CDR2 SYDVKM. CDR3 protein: CASRTGLKNIQYF. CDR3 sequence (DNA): TGTGCCAGCAGGACGGGACTTAAAAACATTCAGTACTTC.

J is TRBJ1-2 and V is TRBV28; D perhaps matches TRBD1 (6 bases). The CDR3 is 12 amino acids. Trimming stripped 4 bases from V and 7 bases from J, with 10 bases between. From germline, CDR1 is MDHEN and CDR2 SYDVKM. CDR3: CASSSNRAGYTF. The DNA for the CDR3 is TGTGCCAGCAGTTCCAACAGGGCTGGCTACACCTTC.

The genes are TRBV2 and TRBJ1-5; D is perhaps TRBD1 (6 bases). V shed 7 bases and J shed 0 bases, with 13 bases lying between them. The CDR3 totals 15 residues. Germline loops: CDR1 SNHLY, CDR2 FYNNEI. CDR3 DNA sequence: TGTGCCAGCATCGAGGACAGACTTAGCAATCAGCCCCAGCATTTT. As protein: CASIEDRLSNQPQHF.

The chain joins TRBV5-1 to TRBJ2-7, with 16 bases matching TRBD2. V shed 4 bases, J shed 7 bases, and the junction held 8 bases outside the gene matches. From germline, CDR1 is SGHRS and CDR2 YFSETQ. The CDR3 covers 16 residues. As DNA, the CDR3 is TGCGCCAGCAGCCCGGGACTAGCGGGAGGGCCGAGGGAGCAGTACTTC. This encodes CASSPGLAGGPREQYF.

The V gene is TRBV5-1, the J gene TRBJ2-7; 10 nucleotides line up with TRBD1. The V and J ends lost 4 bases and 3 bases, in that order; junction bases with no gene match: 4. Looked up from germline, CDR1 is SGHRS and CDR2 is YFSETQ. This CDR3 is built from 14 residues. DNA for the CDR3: TGCGCCAGCAGCCCCGGGACAGGGGACTACGAGCAGTACTTC. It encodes CASSPGTGDYEQYF.